Below, 24 T cell receptor beta chains from the same sample are listed, as sequenced in a study of T cell repertoires in cytomegalovirus infection. Each CDR3 protein is one row after TCRdb ran MiXCR on the reads. The data hold about a million distinct CDR3 sequences, with around 29% observed a single time. Their antigens are not known. The source was cultured CD8+ T cells from PBMCs, collected from culture after CMV antigen stimulation. These receptors all stem from a human donor in good health (CMV status not recorded). Some clones in this sample may be carry-over from other donors' samples.

This clonotype occurred many times. V is TRBV7-2 and J is TRBJ1-2; a weak D match, TRBD1 (5 bases). V was cut by 1 base and J by 4 bases, with 7 bases left in between. There are 13 residues in the CDR3. Germline loops: CDR1 SGHTA, CDR2 FQGNSA. The chain's CDR3 is CASSLGDRYGYTF. CDR3 coding DNA: TGTGCCAGCAGCTTAGGGGACCGCTATGGCTACACCTTC.

This clonotype was counted only a few times. This CDR3 reads CATSISPERNTEAFF. CDR3 coding DNA: TGTGCCACCAGTATATCCCCCGAACGGAACACTGAAGCTTTCTTT. This chain connects TRBV24-1 to TRBJ1-1; no definite D call. The CDR3 extends over 15 amino acids. V lost 6 bases to trimming and J lost 1 base, with 14 bases between them. Germline CDR1 is KGHDR and CDR2 is SFDVKD.

CDR3 bases: TGCGCCAGCAGCTTGCGAGGACGGGGAGAGGAGGACGGCTACACCTTC. Amino acid sequence: CASSLRGRGEEDGYTF. The rearrangement links TRBV5-1 to TRBJ1-2, with D unclear. The CDR3 has 16 residues. V shed 1 base and J shed 8 bases, with 21 bases lying between them. Germline V gene sequence: CDR1 SGHRS, CDR2 YFSETQ.

This clonotype has ten or more counts. The chain couples TRBV7-9 to TRBJ2-1, with 7 bases aligning to TRBD1. The germline gives CDR1 SEHNR, CDR2 FQNEAQ (reference sequence). The CDR3 is 15 amino acids. V lost 7 bases to trimming and J lost 4 bases; unmatched junction nucleotides: 10. DNA for the CDR3: TGTGCCAGCACCGCGGTGTCAGGGGGTTACAATGAGCAGTTCTTC. This encodes CASTAVSGGYNEQFF. The whole variable domain, filled in from reference TRBV7-9 and TRBJ2-1, reads DTGVSQNPRHKITKRGQNVTFRCDPISEHNRLYWYRQTLGQGPEFLTYFQNEAQLEKSRLLSDRFSAERPKGSFSTLEIQRTEQGDSAMYLCASTAVSGGYNEQFFGPGTRLTVL.

V is TRBV7-9 and J is TRBJ1-5, with D perhaps matching TRBD1 (5 bases). Germline V gene sequence: CDR1 SEHNR, CDR2 FQNEAQ (reference sequence). V was clipped by 5 bases and J by 8 bases, with 16 bases between them. This CDR3 has 14 amino acids. In DNA, the CDR3 is TGTGCCAGCAGCGCCTCTGGGGCTCAGGAGCCCCAGCATTTT. Translating it yields CASSASGAQEPQHF.

This chain links TRBV29-1 with TRBJ1-1; weak D call: TRBD1 (5 bases). V lost 7 bases to trimming and J lost 3 bases, with 12 bases between them. Germline CDR1 is SQVTM and CDR2 is ANQGSEA. The CDR3 spans 12 residues. The CDR3 DNA follows: TGCAGCGGTGCCGAGGGGCACACTGAAGCTTTCTTT. Translated: CSGAEGHTEAFF.

J is TRBJ2-7 and V is TRBV2; no reliable D call. Per the germline V gene, CDR1 is SNHLY and CDR2 is FYNNEI. V was pared by 2 bases and J by 2 bases, with 4 bases between. The CDR3 runs to 12 residues. CDR3 coding DNA: TGTGCCAGCAGTGAATTTACCTACGAGCAGTACGTC. Translation: CASSEFTYEQYV.

This clonotype was recorded at least ten times. The chain uses TRBV5-8 and TRBJ2-2; D is possibly TRBD1 (6 bases). The germline CDR1 and CDR2 sequences are SGHTS and YDEGEE. This CDR3 spans 15 amino acids. The V and J ends lost 2 bases and 0 bases respectively, with 8 bases between them. The CDR3 sequence is CASSLGTTNTGELFF. The CDR3 region has the DNA TGTGCCAGCAGCTTAGGGACAACGAACACCGGGGAGCTGTTTTTT.

The chain uses TRBV5-4 and TRBJ2-5, with 10 bases that match TRBD2. The V and J ends lost 0 bases and 1 base, in that order; junction bases with no gene match: 9. CDR3 length equals 18 residues. Per the germline V gene, CDR1 is SGHNT and CDR2 is YYREEE (reference sequence). The CDR3 reads CASSLDLTSGESQETQYF. The CDR3 nucleotides read TGTGCCAGCAGCTTGGATCTTACTAGCGGGGAGTCCCAAGAGACCCAGTACTTC.

V is TRBV10-3 and J is TRBJ1-5, with a tentative D call TRBD1 (5 bases). Germline CDR1 is ENHRY and CDR2 is SYGVKD. Trimming removed 3 bases at V and 2 bases at J, with 11 bases between. The CDR3 contains 15 residues. As DNA, the CDR3 is TGTGCCATCAGTGACGAGGGGTTCGGCAATCAGCCCCAGCATTTT. It is translated as CAISDEGFGNQPQHF.

This clonotype was observed a handful of times. The chain recombines TRBV27 with TRBJ1-1, with 7 bases matching TRBD1. The germline gives CDR1 MNHEY, CDR2 SMNVEV (reference sequence). The CDR3 covers 14 residues. The V gene end was trimmed by 6 bases and the J gene end by 7 bases; junction bases not matched to a gene: 11. The chain's CDR3 is CASREPGQTFEAFF. The CDR3 DNA sequence: TGTGCCAGCAGGGAACCGGGACAGACTTTTGAAGCTTTCTTT.

The gene calls are TRBV10-3 and TRBJ2-3; maybe TRBD1 (6 bases). Germline CDR1 reads ENHRY; CDR2 reads SYGVKD. CDR3 length: 16 amino acids. Trimming pared 6 bases from V and 1 base from J, leaving 17 bases between. This CDR3 is CAIRDINRERTDTQYF. The DNA for the CDR3 is TGTGCCATCAGAGACATTAACAGGGAACGCACAGATACGCAGTATTTT.

This rearrangement joins TRBV20-1 to TRBJ2-7, with no clear D. This CDR3 is built from 14 residues. Germline values: CDR1 DFQATT, CDR2 SNEGSKA (reference sequence). V lost 0 bases and J lost 0, with 9 bases in between. The CDR3 spells CSARERGSSYEQYV. CDR3 DNA: TGCAGTGCTAGAGAGCGCGGCAGCTCCTACGAGCAGTACGTC.

This clonotype was counted a few times. This chain joins TRBV5-1 and TRBJ2-1; 11 nucleotides align to TRBD2. Germline CDR1 and CDR2: SGHRS and YFSETQ. CDR3 size: 17 residues. V was pared by 4 bases and J by 4 bases, with 10 bases of the junction left unmatched. CDR3 sequence reads: CASSLGLAGRWYNEQFF. The CDR3 bases are TGCGCCAGCAGCCTCGGACTAGCGGGTCGCTGGTACAATGAGCAGTTCTTC.

In its sample, this clonotype was seen a few times. The chain employs TRBV4-1 and TRBJ1-1; TRBD1 is a possible D gene (5 bases). This CDR3 spans 13 amino acids. V dropped 5 bases and J dropped 3 bases, with 10 bases sitting between them. Germline values: CDR1 MGHRA, CDR2 YSYEKL. CDR3 region: CASSVRQYTEAFF. The CDR3 DNA follows: TGCGCCAGCAGCGTACGACAGTACACTGAAGCTTTCTTT.

This clonotype was observed a few times. The V call is TRBV14, the J call TRBJ2-3; TRBD2 agrees at 14 bases. CDR3 length: 20 residues. V dropped 5 bases and J dropped 0; count of bases not matched to a gene: 13. Looked up from germline, CDR1 is SGHDN and CDR2 is FVKESK. CDR3 sequence reads: CASSVGPGLAGAFSTDTQYF. CDR3 in DNA: TGTGCCAGCAGCGTGGGGCCGGGACTAGCGGGGGCCTTTAGCACAGATACGCAGTATTTT.

The chain combines TRBV4-1 with TRBJ1-2; 7 bases map to TRBD1. Germline CDR1 MGHRA, CDR2 YSYEKL. The V gene end was trimmed by 0 bases and the J gene end by 5 bases; junction bases not matched to a gene: 12. This CDR3 has 17 amino acids. CDR3 region: CASSQDRQGGVWYGYTF. Here the CDR3 DNA reads TGCGCCAGCAGCCAAGATCGGCAGGGGGGTGTATGGTATGGCTACACCTTC.

This clonotype came up many times. The rearrangement uses TRBV7-9 and TRBJ2-7; D uncertain. The CDR3 consists of 12 residues. Germline loops: CDR1 SEHNR, CDR2 FQNEAQ (reference sequence). V was pared by 1 base and J by 3 bases, with 4 bases between. The CDR3 DNA follows: TGTGCCAGCAGCTTAGGAGTCTACGAGCAGTACGTC. Translated, it gives CASSLGVYEQYV.

The J gene is TRBJ2-4, the V gene TRBV9; D perhaps matches TRBD2 (5 bases). CDR1 is SGDLS, CDR2 YYNGEE, per germline. CDR3 length: 16 residues. V gave up 0 bases and J gave up 4 bases, with 14 bases separating them. DNA of the CDR3: TGTGCCAGCAGCGTAGCTGGTAGCGACCGAAAAAACATTCAGTACTTC. It encodes CASSVAGSDRKNIQYF. The full variable domain, rest sourced from reference TRBV9 and TRBJ2-4, is DSGVTQTPKHLITATGQRVTLRCSPRSGDLSVYWYQQSLDQGLQFLIQYYNGEERAKGNILERFSAQQFPDLHSELNLSSLELGDSALYFCASSVAGSDRKNIQYFGAGTRLSVL.

The rearrangement uses TRBV29-1 and TRBJ2-3, with D possibly matching TRBD1 (6 bases). The CDR3 loop spans 13 amino acids. Trimming took 4 bases from V and 1 from J, leaving 9 bases between them. Germline V gene data show CDR1 as SQVTM and CDR2 as ANQGSEA. The CDR3 sequence is CSVGAGGTDTQYF. CDR3 sequence (DNA): TGCAGCGTTGGGGCAGGGGGCACAGATACGCAGTATTTT.

The chain employs TRBV6-8 and TRBJ1-4; D is ambiguous. The CDR3 runs 14 residues. The V end was cut by 10 bases, the J end by 4 bases, with 16 bases between. CDR1 is MNHGY, CDR2 SAAAGT, per germline. The CDR3 here is CATRKSVVNEKLFF. CDR3 coding DNA: TGTGCCACCAGGAAGTCGGTAGTTAATGAAAAACTGTTTTTT.

The table lists this clonotype with a few counts. The rearrangement uses TRBV6-5 and TRBJ2-1; the D is unclear. The germline V and J ends were trimmed by 10 bases and 0 bases, with 10 bases remaining between them. This CDR3 region has 13 residues. Germline assignment: CDR1 MNHEY and CDR2 SVGAGI. CDR3 sequence reads: CATLRVSYNEQFF. CDR3 DNA sequence: TGTGCCACCCTAAGAGTCTCCTACAATGAGCAGTTCTTC.

This clonotype was seen a handful of times. The J gene is TRBJ2-1, the V gene TRBV6-1, with 11 bases matching TRBD2. Germline CDR1 reads MNHNS; CDR2 reads SASEGT. The CDR3 covers 15 residues. V dropped 5 bases and J dropped 7; count of bases not matched to a gene: 7. CDR3 nucleotide sequence: TGTGCCAGCAGTTTTACGACTAGCGGGGAGAATGAGCAGTTCTTC. It yields the protein CASSFTTSGENEQFF.

The chain couples TRBV28 to TRBJ1-5; D not resolved. Germline loops: CDR1 MDHEN, CDR2 SYDVKM. V was shortened by 2 bases and J by 0 bases, with 8 bases between the two germline ends. There are 15 residues in the CDR3. This CDR3 is CASSLLTDSNQPQHF. The DNA for the CDR3 is TGTGCCAGCAGTTTACTGACGGATAGCAATCAGCCCCAGCATTTT.